This T cell receptor (beta chain) stems from a study of shared clonotypes between healthy human individuals. The germline CDR1 and CDR2 sequences are SGHTA and FQGNSA. V was trimmed by 3 bases and J by 4 bases, leaving 10 bases between them. The CDR3 length is 14 residues. TCRdb keeps only in-frame clones here, not all; method: immunoSEQ multiplex PCR. The profile shows approximately 710,000 clones, 90% of them singletons. The chain has TRBV7-2 and TRBJ1-5; D is perhaps TRBD1 (6 bases). Sequencing was done on a sample of memory CD8+ T cells from PBMCs. Subset described: CD45RO+ cells pooled with CCR7-negative TemRA cells. The source of this sequence is a man in his late teens or twenties in good health. Some clones in this sample may be carry-over from other donors' samples. The CDR3 nucleotides are TGTGCCAGCAGCTTCAGGGGCTGGAATCAGCCCCAGCATTTT. This codes for CASSFRGWNQPQHF.